Following are 21 T cell receptor beta chains from one sample sequenced in a study of blood T cell repertoires in COVID-19. Measured with immunoSEQ multiplex PCR; TCRdb has only the in-frame clones, and not every one. The data show fewer than 300,000 clones, about 76% seen once. Sequencing was performed on peripheral blood. The receptors originated from an older woman with active or convalescent COVID-19.

The V gene is TRBV4-3, the J gene TRBJ2-1; D ambiguous. Germline CDR1 is LGHNA and CDR2 is YSLEER. V was clipped by 1 base and J by 3 bases, with 10 bases between them. The CDR3 has 15 residues. The CDR3 nucleotides read TGCGCCAGCAGCCAAGGTATCTCCGGCTACAATGAGCAGTTCTTC. Translated, it gives CASSQGISGYNEQFF.

This chain uses TRBV6-5 with TRBJ1-2; maybe TRBD1 (6 bases). The CDR3 is 16 residues long. Germline assignment: CDR1 MNHEY and CDR2 SVGAGI. V was shortened by 0 bases and J by 8 bases, with 19 bases between the two germline ends. The CDR3 is CASSYSPRRTVRGYTF. The DNA of the CDR3 is TGTGCCAGCAGTTACTCCCCTAGACGGACAGTTCGGGGCTACACCTTC.

This chain joins TRBV27 and TRBJ2-7, with D possibly matching TRBD2 (5 bases). The CDR3 extends over 15 amino acids. Trimming took 4 bases from V and 1 from J, leaving 14 bases between them. CDR1 and CDR2 from the germline V gene are MNHEY and SMNVEV (reference sequence). This chain's CDR3 is CASSSEGVPSYEQYF. CDR3 bases: TGTGCCAGCAGTTCCGAGGGCGTGCCGTCCTACGAGCAGTACTTC.

The V gene is TRBV7-2, the J gene TRBJ2-1, with 7 bases identical to TRBD1. Germline CDR1 reads SGHTA; CDR2 reads FQGNSA. The CDR3 sequence is 15 residues long. Unmatched junction bases numbered 7, after V lost 5 bases and J lost 3 bases. The CDR3 region is CASSGQVSLYNEQFF. In DNA, the CDR3 is TGTGCCAGCAGCGGACAGGTCTCCCTCTACAATGAGCAGTTCTTC.

V and J are TRBV3-1 (or the pseudogene TRBV3-2) and TRBJ2-1; 7 bases agree with TRBD2. V trimming: 6 bases; J trimming: 5 bases; junction bases outside the gene matches: 10. The CDR3 extends over 15 amino acids. CDR1 and CDR2 from the germline V gene are LGHDT and YNNKEL (reference sequence). The CDR3 nucleotides read TGTGCCAGCAGTCTAGGACTAGGCGGGGACAATGAGCAGTTCTTC. Its protein is CASSLGLGGDNEQFF.

There are many counts of this clone. The V and J genes are TRBV10-3 and TRBJ1-2; possibly TRBD1 for D (5 bases). The germline gives CDR1 ENHRY, CDR2 SYGVKD. Trimming took off 10 bases at V and 3 bases at J, with 18 bases between the two ends. This CDR3 region has 14 residues. CDR3 residues: CASRPGGLDYGYTF. DNA for the CDR3: TGTGCCAGCCGTCCCGGGGGGTTGGACTATGGCTACACCTTC.

The rearrangement joins TRBV10-3 to TRBJ1-5; D is unresolved. The length of the CDR3 is 15 residues. V was clipped by 2 bases and J by 5 bases, with 13 bases between them. From germline, CDR1 is ENHRY and CDR2 SYGVKD. CDR3 sequence (DNA): TGTGCCATCAGTGAGGGTACAGCCACCTATCAGCCCCAGCATTTT. Translation: CAISEGTATYQPQHF.

This clone was detected a few times. The rearrangement links TRBV27 to TRBJ1-5, with D uncertain. V gave up 2 bases and J gave up 0 bases, with 8 bases separating them. In germline, CDR1 is MNHEY, CDR2 SMNVEV (reference sequence). This CDR3 is 15 amino acids long. CDR3 in amino acids: CASSLGTHSNQPQHF. The DNA for the CDR3 is TGTGCCAGCAGTTTAGGTACACATAGCAATCAGCCCCAGCATTTT.

This rearrangement joins TRBV20-1 to TRBJ2-7; 7 bases align to TRBD1. There are 16 residues in the CDR3. J gave up 2 bases and V 3 bases, and 13 bases lay outside the gene matches. The germline V gene encodes CDR1 DFQATT and CDR2 SNEGSKA (reference sequence). The CDR3 loop reads CSASVPTGTYAYEQYF. The DNA for the CDR3 is TGCAGTGCTAGTGTCCCGACAGGGACCTATGCCTACGAGCAGTACTTC.

Worth noting for this clone: Distinct nucleotide sequences in the sample also encode this CDR3. The rearrangement links TRBV24-1 to TRBJ2-3; 7 bases are shared with TRBD2. The CDR3 length is 15 residues. Looked up from germline, CDR1 is KGHDR and CDR2 is SFDVKD. The V segment lost 4 bases and the J segment 1 base; nucleotides outside the gene matches: 4. The CDR3 loop reads CATSDPSGGTDTQYF. The CDR3, as DNA: TGTGCCACCAGTGACCCGAGCGGGGGCACAGATACGCAGTATTTT.

This clone has a single count. The chain couples TRBV5-6 to TRBJ1-2, with 11 bases identical to TRBD1. V gave up 2 bases and J gave up 4 bases; unmatched junction bases: 4. The CDR3 is 15 amino acids. Germline CDR1 SGHDT, CDR2 YYEEEE. The CDR3 DNA reads TGTGCCAGCAGCTTTACCGGGACAGGGGGCTATGGCTACACCTTC. As protein: CASSFTGTGGYGYTF.

The rearrangement joins TRBV5-1 to TRBJ1-3, with TRBD1 matching 7 bases. CDR1 SGHRS and CDR2 YFSETQ come from the germline V gene. The CDR3 totals 16 residues. V dropped 4 bases and J dropped 8; count of bases not matched to a gene: 15. The CDR3 nucleotides are TGCGCCAGCAGCCCTTCCCACCTAGGGGGCTTAGACACCATATATTTT. Protein: CASSPSHLGGLDTIYF.

A few counts support this clone. The chain uses TRBV5-1 and TRBJ2-3; 10 nucleotides match TRBD1. Germline loops: CDR1 SGHRS, CDR2 YFSETQ. Germline trimming cut 1 base from V and 1 base from J; bases unmatched to any gene: 3. The CDR3 sequence is 16 residues long. CDR3 nucleotides: TGCGCCAGCAGCTTGACGGGACAGGGGCGCACAGATACGCAGTATTTT. Translated, it gives CASSLTGQGRTDTQYF.

The V and J genes are TRBV18 and TRBJ1-6; 7 nucleotides agree with TRBD1. The CDR3 loop spans 14 amino acids. CDR1 is KGHSH and CDR2 is LQKENI in the germline V gene. With 3 bases clipped from V and 7 bases from J, the junction kept 3 bases outside the gene matches. CDR3 DNA: TGTGCCAGCTCACCCGGGACAGAGAATTCACCCCTCCACTTT. It is translated as CASSPGTENSPLHF.

The rearrangement links TRBV19 to TRBJ2-7; 7 bases are a match to TRBD1. Trimming removed 5 bases from V and 5 bases from J; junction bases left unmatched: 9. Germline CDR1 reads LNHDA; CDR2 reads SQIVND (reference sequence). The CDR3 loop spans 14 amino acids. CDR3 DNA: TGTGCCAGTAGTCCGGGACAGACTGCCCACGAGCAGTACTTC. Its translation: CASSPGQTAHEQYF.

The chain is built from TRBV18 and TRBJ2-1, with 8 nucleotides matching TRBD1. CDR1 is KGHSH and CDR2 is LQKENI in the germline V gene. J gave up 10 bases and V 3 bases, and 11 bases lay outside the gene matches. This CDR3 has 15 residues. The DNA for the CDR3 is TGTGCCAGCTCACCCAGGACAGGGTCCTTGGGAGAGCAGTTCTTC. Encoded protein: CASSPRTGSLGEQFF.

The V and J genes are TRBV19 and TRBJ1-3, with a weak D call TRBD1 (5 bases). The V gene lost 6 bases and the J gene lost 2 bases, with 14 bases spanning the gap. In germline, CDR1 is LNHDA, CDR2 SQIVND (reference sequence). The CDR3 extends over 15 amino acids. The CDR3 sequence: CASRAGRRAGNTIYF. In nucleotides, the CDR3 is TGTGCCAGTAGGGCAGGGCGCAGGGCTGGAAACACCATATATTTT.

This chain links TRBV27 with TRBJ2-2; 11 bases line up with TRBD1. With 3 bases clipped from V and 7 bases from J, the junction kept 4 bases outside the gene matches. In germline, CDR1 is MNHEY, CDR2 SMNVEV (reference sequence). CDR3 length: 15 amino acids. The CDR3 sequence: CASSFWDRGGGELFF. DNA of the CDR3: TGTGCCAGCAGTTTCTGGGACAGGGGGGGCGGGGAGCTGTTTTTT.

A single count supports this clone. The gene calls are TRBV7-9 and TRBJ2-3; TRBD2 agrees at 7 bases. V was pared by 6 bases and J by 6 bases, with 9 bases of the junction left unmatched. Looked up from germline, CDR1 is SEHNR and CDR2 is FQNEAQ (reference sequence). This CDR3 has 14 residues. CDR3: CASRKPGGRDTQYF. The DNA of the CDR3 is TGTGCCAGCAGGAAACCGGGGGGTCGGGATACGCAGTATTTT.

V usage is TRBV6-2 or TRBV6-3 and J usage is TRBJ1-2; no firm D call. Per the germline V gene, CDR1 is MNHEY and CDR2 is SVGEGT. This CDR3 has 16 amino acids. The V end was cut by 2 bases, the J end by 4 bases, with 17 bases between. CDR3 amino acids: CASSYVGLRPSYGYTF. CDR3 sequence (DNA): TGTGCCAGCAGTTACGTGGGCCTTAGACCGAGCTATGGCTACACCTTC.

This clone came up once. The V call is TRBV7-9, the J call TRBJ2-7; D possibly corresponds to TRBD1 (6 bases). This CDR3 has 17 residues. V was pared by 4 bases and J by 0 bases, with 19 bases between. Germline V gene sequence: CDR1 SEHNR, CDR2 FQNEAQ (reference sequence). CDR3 nucleotides: TGTGCCAGCAGCTCTTCCACAGGGAGCCCCCGCTCCTACGAGCAGTACTTC. Its protein product is CASSSSTGSPRSYEQYF.